A selection of T cell receptor beta chains follows, all from one sample in a study of cytomegalovirus exposure and HLA in healthy donors. TCRdb keeps only in-frame clones here, not all; method: immunoSEQ multiplex PCR. The repertoire holds some 100,000 clones, with just under 70% as singletons. Sequences were obtained from PBMCs. The receptors were sampled from a woman in her forties or fifties in good health and CMV-seropositive. The CDR3 runs from the conserved cysteine through the conserved F or W. The D gene is left open where the match is weak.

>TRBV6-6|.|TRBJ2-3
CASRGGDTQYF
>TRBV7-3|.|TRBJ2-7
CASSLGRGNEQYF
>TRBV5-1|.|TRBJ2-7
CASSRDPGQSSYEQYF
>TRBV5-6|TRBD1|TRBJ1-4
CASSFGTGGAGAELFF
>TRBV9|TRBD1|TRBJ2-1
CASSARGARDSSINEQFF
>TRBV28|.|TRBJ2-6
CASSPFVSGANVLTF
>TRBV6-1|.|TRBJ2-7
CASRKTLTPYEQYF
>TRBV2|.|TRBJ1-1
CAGRGFRTEAFF
>TRBV7-9|.|TRBJ2-5
CASSYSETQYF
>TRBV13|TRBD1|TRBJ2-2
CASSPIDRAGGGELFF
>TRBV28|TRBD1|TRBJ2-5
CASTIRQGRETQYF
>TRBV5-1|.|TRBJ1-2
CASSGNRDIGGYTF
>TRBV27|TRBD2|TRBJ2-7
CASSQGTRAEKIYEQYF
>TRBV5-1|TRBD2|TRBJ2-7
CASSPLTSGSAYEQYF
>TRBV4-1|TRBD2|TRBJ2-1
CASSRVSLGTSGNFGDEQFF
>TRBV4-2|TRBD2|TRBJ2-5
CASSPVLAGGYPQETQYF
>TRBV7-6|TRBD1|TRBJ1-4
CASSLGTGGNEKLFF
>TRBV29-1|.|TRBJ1-2
CSVEDRRGNYGYTF
>TRBV7-6|.|TRBJ2-5
CASSLEAGRVQETQYF
>TRBV29-1|TRBD1|TRBJ1-3
CSVDRGRNTIYF
>TRBV5-6|.|TRBJ1-1
CASSLPGQSGNTEAFF
>TRBV29-1|.|TRBJ2-5
CSVDRSQYF
>TRBV4-2|TRBD2|TRBJ2-3
CASSQVGAGVDTQYF
>TRBV5-1|TRBD1|TRBJ2-2
CASRWTGSTGELFF
>TRBV28|.|TRBJ2-1
CASRLSLITGSSYNEQFF
>TRBV21-1|.|TRBJ2-7
CASSRPMIGTVNEQYF
>TRBV5-6|.|TRBJ1-2
CASSETGIGYTF
>TRBV7-8|TRBD1|TRBJ2-5
CASSPILDRVGLLQETQYF
>TRBV28|.|TRBJ2-7
CASSNPGSPYEQYF
>TRBV5-1|TRBD2|TRBJ2-7
CASSGSGLAGAKSYEQYF
>TRBV30|.|TRBJ2-1
CAWSTKTGRYEQFF